These 14 T cell receptor beta chains originate from one sample sequenced in a study of blood T cell repertoires in COVID-19. The data were produced by immunoSEQ multiplex PCR, yet TCRdb's version contains in-frame clones alone and is incomplete. The sample includes approximately 200,000 clones, over 75% seen only once; the top ten take about 7%. Sequencing input: PBMCs or T cells enriched from blood (not recorded which). These receptors originate from a young man in a cohort exposed to, infected with or recovered from COVID-19 (not recorded which).

CDR3 amino acids: CATVQGGGNTIYF. CDR3 coding DNA: TGTGCCACCGTACAGGGCGGTGGAAACACCATATATTTT. The chain combines TRBV12-3 or TRBV12-4 with TRBJ1-3, with a weak D call TRBD1 (6 bases). This CDR3 contains 13 residues. The germline V and J ends were trimmed by 10 bases and 3 bases, with 13 bases remaining between them.

The chain joins TRBV9 to TRBJ2-7, with 11 bases matching TRBD1. With 10 bases clipped from V and 0 bases from J, the junction kept 9 bases outside the gene matches. This CDR3 has 15 residues. Germline V CDR1 and CDR2: SGDLS, YYNGEE. CDR3 residues: CASGTGGWGSYEQYF. CDR3 in DNA: TGTGCCTCCGGGACAGGGGGGTGGGGCTCCTACGAGCAGTACTTC. The full variable domain, its missing parts supplied by reference TRBV9 and TRBJ2-7, is DSGVTQTPKHLITATGQRVTLRCSPRSGDLSVYWYQQSLDQGLQFLIQYYNGEERAKGNILERFSAQQFPDLHSELNLSSLELGDSALYFCASGTGGWGSYEQYFGPGTRLTVT.

The chain combines TRBV2 with TRBJ2-7; unclear D gene. Trimming took off 2 bases at V and 2 bases at J, with 10 bases between the two ends. The CDR3 extends over 14 amino acids. CDR1 is SNHLY, CDR2 FYNNEI, per germline. The CDR3 DNA follows: TGTGCCAGCAGTGAAAGAAACGGAGCCTACGAGCAGTACTTC. Its translation: CASSERNGAYEQYF.

The chain is built from TRBV5-1 and TRBJ1-1; possible D gene TRBD1, 5 bases. Trimming took 3 bases from V and 5 from J, leaving 14 bases between them. This CDR3 region has 14 residues. The germline gives CDR1 SGHRS, CDR2 YFSETQ. Written as DNA, the CDR3 is TGCGCCAGCAGCTGGTTGGGGCAGGGAACTGAAGCTTTCTTT. As protein: CASSWLGQGTEAFF. Using reference TRBV5-1 and TRBJ1-1 for the parts outside the CDR3, the full variable domain is KAGVTQTPRYLIKTRGQQVTLSCSPISGHRSVSWYQQTPGQGLQFLFEYFSETQRNKGNFPGRFSGRQFSNSRSEMNVSTLELGDSALYLCASSWLGQGTEAFFGQGTRLTVV.

On this clone itself: This same CDR3 is encoded by further DNA sequences in the sample. The chain couples TRBV6-5 to TRBJ2-7, with 8 bases matching TRBD1. Trimming at V came to 2 bases and at J to 2 bases, leaving 2 bases not matched to a gene. The germline CDR1 and CDR2 sequences are MNHEY and SVGAGI. CDR3 length: 14 residues. The CDR3 region has the DNA TGTGCCAGCAGTTACGGGACAGGTGCCTACGAGCAGTACTTC. Translation gives CASSYGTGAYEQYF.

The chain carries TRBV28 and TRBJ2-3; 7 nucleotides match TRBD1. V lost 2 bases, J lost 0 bases, and 26 bases stayed unmatched. Germline V gives CDR1 MDHEN, CDR2 SYDVKM. The CDR3 loop spans 23 amino acids. The CDR3 region is CASSLIWLGQDFLVGASTDTQYF. The CDR3 DNA is TGTGCCAGCAGTTTAATTTGGCTCGGACAGGATTTTCTAGTAGGGGCTAGCACAGATACGCAGTATTTT.

The J gene is TRBJ2-3, the V gene TRBV19; D unresolved. This CDR3 spans 14 amino acids. The germline V gene encodes CDR1 LNHDA and CDR2 SQIVND (reference sequence). CDR3 amino acids: CDVRVPNCTDTQYF. In DNA form, the CDR3 reads TGTGACGTGAGAGTCCCCAACTGCACAGATACGCAGTATTTT. Full variable domain (rest looked up from reference TRBV19 and TRBJ2-3): DGGITQSPKYLFRKEGQNVTLSCEQNLNHDAMYWYRQDPGQGLRLIYYSQIVNDFQKGDIAEGYSVSREKKESFPLTVTSAQKNPTAFYLCDVRVPNCTDTQYFGPGTRLTVL.

The CDR3 region is CASYGVPVNQPQHF. In DNA form, the CDR3 reads TGTGCCAGTTACGGGGTTCCCGTTAATCAGCCCCAGCATTTT. The V and J genes are TRBV25-1 and TRBJ1-5; no reliable D call. Germline assignment: CDR1 MGHDK and CDR2 SYGVNS. The ends were cut back, 9 bases at V and 4 bases at J, with 16 bases in the middle. The CDR3 covers 14 residues.

This clone was detected only a few times. The V call is TRBV7-2, the J call TRBJ2-5, with TRBD2 matching 7 bases. V dropped 3 bases and J dropped 4; count of bases not matched to a gene: 11. CDR3 length equals 16 residues. Per germline, CDR1 SGHTA and CDR2 FQGNSA. The CDR3 sequence is CASSFQAGSIGETQYF. The DNA for the CDR3 is TGTGCCAGCAGCTTTCAAGCGGGGTCAATAGGAGAGACCCAGTACTTC.

The chain recombines TRBV5-1 with TRBJ2-5; TRBD2 matches at 8 bases. With 4 bases clipped from V and 0 bases from J, the junction kept 5 bases outside the gene matches. CDR3 length: 15 amino acids. Germline CDR1 SGHRS, CDR2 YFSETQ. CDR3 in amino acids: CASSPYSGNQETQYF. The CDR3, as DNA: TGCGCCAGCAGCCCATATAGCGGGAACCAAGAGACCCAGTACTTC.

Here the CDR3 reads CASSLEQRDEQFF. In nucleotides, the CDR3 is TGTGCCAGCAGCTTGGAACAACGGGATGAGCAGTTCTTC. The genes are TRBV5-4 and TRBJ2-1; D uncertain. With 0 bases removed from V and 8 bases from J, the gap between germline ends came to 9 bases. The CDR3 runs to 13 residues. Germline CDR1 SGHNT, CDR2 YYREEE (reference sequence).

V gene TRBV5-1 combines with J gene TRBJ2-3, with 12 bases aligning to TRBD2. This CDR3 contains 18 residues. Germline V gene lookup returns CDR1 SGHRS and CDR2 YFSETQ. Trimming cost V 3 bases and J 1 base; bases outside gene matches: 9. The CDR3 nucleotides read TGCGCCAGCAGCTCTAACCCTAGCGGGAGGGCCGGCACAGATACGCAGTATTTT. Translated, it gives CASSSNPSGRAGTDTQYF.

Points on this clone: At the DNA level, this CDR3 is encoded by other sequences in the same sample as well. CDR3 sequence: CASSRGQGTNTEAFF. The CDR3 nucleotides read TGCGCCAGCAGCAGAGGACAGGGTACGAACACTGAAGCTTTCTTT. This chain connects TRBV5-1 to TRBJ1-1, with 8 bases fitting TRBD1. Germline trimming cut 4 bases from V and 1 base from J; bases unmatched to any gene: 6. There are 15 residues in the CDR3. Germline CDR1 and CDR2: SGHRS and YFSETQ.

V is TRBV4-1 and J is TRBJ2-3; TRBD2 agrees at 8 bases. Germline CDR1 is MGHRA and CDR2 is YSYEKL. V gave up 2 bases and J gave up 1 base; unmatched junction bases: 8. The CDR3 is 17 residues long. The CDR3 reads CASSQQLLAEGTDTQYF. CDR3 nucleotide sequence: TGCGCCAGCAGCCAACAATTACTAGCGGAGGGCACAGATACGCAGTATTTT.